The 10 T cell receptor beta chains in this list originate from one sample, sequenced in a study of blood T cell repertoires in COVID-19 (dated by TCRdb to the early 2020s). Receptor libraries were prepared by the immunoSEQ multiplex PCR assay. Sourced from immuneACCESS, this table was stored by TCRdb with only in-frame sequences that have V and J called. A share of the clones is absent; for the studies checked, an unresolved V gene accounts for under half, and the remainder has no known explanation. The sample has approximately 450,000 clones on record, 85% to 90% of them singletons. The ten largest account for 4% to 5.5% of the sample. Sequenced input: peripheral blood. Receptor source: a woman aged 30 to 39 with acute or convalescent COVID-19.

Here the CDR3 DNA reads TGTGCCAGCTCACCGAGAAGCCTGAACACTGAAGCTTTCTTT. This translates into CASSPRSLNTEAFF. The chain has TRBV18 and TRBJ1-1; unclear D gene. V shed 3 bases and J shed 0 bases, with 8 bases lying between them. This CDR3 is 14 amino acids long. The V gene's germline CDR1 is KGHSH and CDR2 LQKENI.

The V call is TRBV6-1, the J call TRBJ2-2; D possibly corresponds to TRBD1 (6 bases). V dropped 3 bases and J dropped 7 bases, with 15 bases sitting between them. Germline values: CDR1 MNHNS, CDR2 SASEGT. This CDR3 contains 15 residues. The CDR3: CASSDRTDSGGELFF. The CDR3 nucleotides read TGTGCCAGCAGTGACCGGACAGACTCAGGCGGGGAGCTGTTTTTT.

The rearrangement uses TRBV28 and TRBJ2-2, with 8 positions matching TRBD1. The CDR3 length is 18 residues. In germline, CDR1 is MDHEN, CDR2 SYDVKM. V lost 8 bases, J lost 4 bases, and 18 bases stayed unmatched. In DNA, the CDR3 is TGTGCCAGCTTAAGGACAGGGCCCTTCCGGGTGGGCACCGGGGAGCTGTTTTTT. Residues: CASLRTGPFRVGTGELFF.

The chain couples TRBV10-1 to TRBJ1-1; D may be TRBD1 (5 bases). V was clipped by 9 bases and J by 6 bases, with 11 bases between them. The CDR3 runs 11 residues. Germline CDR1 is WNHNN and CDR2 is SYGVQD (reference sequence). The CDR3 region has the DNA TGCGCCAGAGACCAGGGTGCTGAAGCTTTCTTT. As protein: CARDQGAEAFF.

This chain links TRBV15 with TRBJ2-3; TRBD2 matches 7 bases. From germline, CDR1 is LNHNV and CDR2 YYDKDF (reference sequence). Germline trimming cut 8 bases from V and 0 bases from J; bases unmatched to any gene: 11. This CDR3 contains 16 residues. The CDR3 region is CATGGGALSSTDTQYF. CDR3 sequence (DNA): TGTGCCACCGGGGGGGGAGCACTTTCTAGCACAGATACGCAGTATTTT.

This chain uses TRBV7-2 with TRBJ2-1; 8 nucleotides line up with TRBD2. Germline V gene data show CDR1 as SGHTA and CDR2 as FQGNSA. With 9 bases clipped from V and 0 bases from J, the junction kept 13 bases outside the gene matches. The CDR3 loop spans 17 amino acids. The CDR3 reads CARGGLVWSSSYNEQFF. For the CDR3, the DNA is TGTGCCAGGGGGGGACTAGTATGGTCGAGCTCCTACAATGAGCAGTTCTTC.

The chain is built from TRBV24-1 and TRBJ2-7; TRBD1 is a possible D gene (6 bases). Germline-derived CDR1 and CDR2 are KGHDR and SFDVKD. V gave up 4 bases and J gave up 2 bases, with 11 bases separating them. CDR3 length equals 14 residues. CDR3 in amino acids: CATSDSTGTYEQYF. DNA for the CDR3: TGTGCCACCAGTGACTCCACAGGGACCTACGAGCAGTACTTC.

A remark on this clone: This sample includes further DNA sequences coding for the same CDR3. The V and J genes are TRBV2 and TRBJ2-3; D remains ambiguous. Trimming removed 8 bases from V and 2 bases from J, with 5 bases in between. The CDR3 is 11 amino acids. Germline V gene lookup returns CDR1 SNHLY and CDR2 FYNNEI. The CDR3 protein is CASRYTDTQYF. The CDR3 bases are TGTGCCAGCCGGTACACAGATACGCAGTATTTT.

The chain joins TRBV5-6 to TRBJ2-3; 9 bases map to TRBD1. The CDR3 runs to 14 residues. V was clipped by 4 bases and J by 5 bases; unmatched bases: 5. Germline CDR1 is SGHDT and CDR2 is YYEEEE. Here the CDR3 DNA reads TGTGCCAGCAGCCCGAACAGGGGGCGAGATACGCAGTATTTT. This gives the protein CASSPNRGRDTQYF.

The V and J genes are TRBV11-3 and TRBJ2-3; D gene uncertain. Trimming removed 6 bases from V and 11 bases from J, with 15 bases in between. There are 12 residues in the CDR3. Germline values: CDR1 SGHNT, CDR2 YENEEA. This chain's CDR3 is CASSNGGVGQYF. The DNA of the CDR3 is TGTGCCAGCAGTAACGGTGGAGTAGGGCAGTATTTT.